One and the same sample provided the 24 T cell receptor beta chains below, sequenced in a study of technical replicates of blood from a handful of donors. Profiling relied on immunoSEQ multiplex PCR, and the TCRdb table lists in-frame clones only, not all of them. The data hold approximately 49,000 clones, with approximately 90% observed a single time. Sample: PBMCs. These receptor sequences come from a human donor in good health. Some clones in this sample may be carry-over from other donors' samples.

This sequence joins TRBV4-2 and TRBJ1-4; D is uncertain. CDR3 length: 16 residues. CDR1 and CDR2 from the germline V gene are LGHNA and YNFKEQ. Between the trimmed V and J ends, which lost 0 bases and 8 bases, there was a span of 16 bases. CDR3 loop: CASSQEGVLPGEKLFF. The CDR3 DNA follows: TGTGCCAGCAGCCAAGAAGGCGTCCTCCCGGGGGAAAAACTGTTTTTT.

V and J are TRBV4-3 and TRBJ1-3, with TRBD1 matching over 9 bases. The CDR3 loop spans 18 amino acids. V lost 0 bases, J lost 3 bases, and 9 bases stayed unmatched. The germline CDR1 and CDR2 sequences are LGHNA and YSLEER. The CDR3 nucleotides read TGCGCCAGCAGCCAAGATTGGGGACCGACAGGGGGTGGAAACACCATATATTTT. Its translation is CASSQDWGPTGGGNTIYF.

CDR3 sequence (DNA): TGTGCCAGCAGCCAAGGGATTAGCGGGAGCACAGATACGCAGTATTTT. This codes for CASSQGISGSTDTQYF. This chain joins TRBV4-2 and TRBJ2-3, with 7 bases fitting TRBD2. J lost 0 bases, V lost 1 base, and 4 bases had no gene match. Per germline, CDR1 LGHNA and CDR2 YNFKEQ. The CDR3 is made up of 16 amino acids.

The rearrangement joins TRBV4-1 to TRBJ1-5; D is unclear. The CDR3 is 16 residues long. V lost 1 base and J 2 bases, leaving 12 bases between the germline ends. The germline CDR1 and CDR2 sequences are MGHRA and YSYEKL. For the CDR3, the DNA is TGCGCCAGCAGCCAAGGAGGAATAATGGGCAATCAGCCCCAGCATTTT. Translated, it gives CASSQGGIMGNQPQHF.

This clone has more than one count but fewer than ten. This chain uses TRBV5-6 with TRBJ2-3; tentatively, D is TRBD1 (5 bases). The CDR3 is 13 amino acids. The V gene lost 1 base and the J gene lost 6 bases, with 9 bases spanning the gap. CDR1 is SGHDT, CDR2 YYEEEE, per germline. This CDR3 is CASSLPGPDTQYF. CDR3 nucleotides: TGTGCCAGCAGCTTGCCAGGGCCGGATACGCAGTATTTT. The full variable domain, in which reference TRBV5-6 and TRBJ2-3 provide the parts outside the CDR3, is DAGVTQSPTHLIKTRGQQVTLRCSPKSGHDTVSWYQQALGQGPQFIFQYYEEEERQRGNFPDRFSGHQFPNYSSELNVNALLLGDSALYLCASSLPGPDTQYFGPGTRLTVL.

The chain has TRBV7-9 and TRBJ1-1; weak D call: TRBD1 (6 bases). CDR3 size: 15 residues. Trimming pared 1 base from V and 0 bases from J, leaving 9 bases between. Germline V gene sequence: CDR1 SEHNR, CDR2 FQNEAQ (reference sequence). CDR3 coding DNA: TGTGCCAGCAGCTTAGGACAGGACTTGAACACTGAAGCTTTCTTT. Amino acids: CASSLGQDLNTEAFF.

This chain joins TRBV5-5 and TRBJ2-5; 8 bases match TRBD1. Losses at the gene ends were 4 bases for V and 7 bases for J; bases not matched to a gene: 12. Germline loops: CDR1 SGHKS, CDR2 YYEKEE (reference sequence). This CDR3 contains 15 residues. The CDR3 spells CASSRGQAKGATQYF. In DNA form, the CDR3 reads TGTGCCAGCAGCCGGGGACAGGCGAAAGGAGCGACCCAGTACTTC. The full variable domain, its missing parts supplied by reference TRBV5-5 and TRBJ2-5, is DAGVTQSPTHLIKTRGQQVTLRCSPISGHKSVSWYQQVLGQGPQFIFQYYEKEERGRGNFPDRFSARQFPNYSSELNVNALLLGDSALYLCASSRGQAKGATQYFGPGTRLLVL.

The V and J genes are TRBV7-9 and TRBJ1-1; 8 bases are a match to TRBD1. The CDR3 consists of 15 residues. The germline V gene has CDR1 SEHNR and CDR2 FQNEAQ (reference sequence). The V and J ends lost 1 base and 0 bases, in that order; junction bases with no gene match: 1. CDR3 loop: CASSLGQGMNTEAFF. DNA for the CDR3: TGTGCCAGCAGCTTAGGACAGGGGATGAACACTGAAGCTTTCTTT.

The chain has TRBV19 and TRBJ1-1; 7 bases map to TRBD1. There are 15 residues in the CDR3. V lost 5 bases and J lost 0; bases outside the gene matches: 6. Germline CDR1 is LNHDA and CDR2 is SQIVND (reference sequence). Written as DNA, the CDR3 is TGTGCCAGTAGTCCTTGGGGACAGTTGAACACTGAAGCTTTCTTT. This encodes CASSPWGQLNTEAFF.

The V call is TRBV2, the J call TRBJ2-3; the match to TRBD2 covers 10 bases. The germline V gene has CDR1 SNHLY and CDR2 FYNNEI. The V segment lost 1 base and the J segment 8 bases; nucleotides outside the gene matches: 12. The length of the CDR3 is 17 residues. CDR3 region: CASSEVASGGRGGTQYF. The DNA of the CDR3 is TGTGCCAGCAGTGAAGTGGCTAGCGGGGGCCGAGGGGGTACGCAGTATTTT.

V gene TRBV7-2 combines with J gene TRBJ2-2; tentatively, D is TRBD1 (5 bases). Germline loops: CDR1 SGHTA, CDR2 FQGNSA. This CDR3 has 16 residues. V was pared by 3 bases and J by 2 bases, with 13 bases between. The CDR3 loop reads CASSFGAHRNTGELFF. The CDR3 coding sequence is TGTGCCAGCAGCTTTGGGGCACACCGCAACACCGGGGAGCTGTTTTTT.

This chain links TRBV18 with TRBJ2-7, with TRBD1 identical over 8 bases. The CDR3 covers 15 residues. V gave up 1 base and J gave up 5 bases; unmatched junction bases: 7. Germline V lookup: CDR1 KGHSH, CDR2 LQKENI. CDR3 in amino acids: CASSPQAGGMDEQYF. The CDR3 DNA is TGTGCCAGCTCACCACAGGCAGGGGGCATGGACGAGCAGTACTTC.

The chain couples TRBV18 to TRBJ2-3; a possible D gene is TRBD2 (5 bases). This CDR3 has 14 residues. Per the germline V gene, CDR1 is KGHSH and CDR2 is LQKENI. Trimming shortened V by 3 bases and J by 4 bases, and 11 bases separated the two germline ends. The CDR3 reads CASSPGIGPDTQYF. In nucleotides, the CDR3 is TGTGCCAGCTCACCCGGGATAGGCCCAGATACGCAGTATTTT.

This chain joins TRBV6-6 and TRBJ1-1; TRBD1 matches 7 bases. The germline V gene has CDR1 MNHNY and CDR2 SVGAGI (reference sequence). V dropped 2 bases and J dropped 4; count of bases not matched to a gene: 4. The CDR3 contains 14 residues. The CDR3 bases are TGTGCCAGCAGTTACACGACAGGGACCACTGAAGCTTTCTTT. Its translation: CASSYTTGTTEAFF.

The chain couples TRBV19 to TRBJ2-3; the match to TRBD1 covers 9 bases. Trimming took 7 bases from V and 5 from J; bases not matched to a gene: 7. CDR1 is LNHDA and CDR2 is SQIVND in the germline V gene (reference sequence). CDR3 length: 14 amino acids. CDR3 DNA sequence: TGTGCCAGTACCCACACAGGGGGCGGAGATACGCAGTATTTT. As protein: CASTHTGGGDTQYF.

The V call is TRBV30, the J call TRBJ1-1, with D possibly matching TRBD1 (5 bases). Germline CDR1 and CDR2: GTSNPN and SVGIG (reference sequence). This CDR3 is 15 amino acids long. V lost 0 bases and J 4 bases, leaving 15 bases between the germline ends. CDR3 nucleotide sequence: TGTGCCTGGAGTGTGGGGGGACGTTTAAGCACTGAAGCTTTCTTT. As protein: CAWSVGGRLSTEAFF.

The V call is TRBV29-1, the J call TRBJ1-2; D is unclear. This CDR3 region has 12 residues. Trimming took 3 bases from V and 5 from J, leaving 10 bases between them. Germline CDR1 reads SQVTM; CDR2 reads ANQGSEA. The CDR3 protein is CSVDLGLYGYTF. The DNA of the CDR3 is TGCAGCGTTGACCTGGGCCTTTATGGCTACACCTTC.

This clone was counted once. The V call is TRBV7-2, the J call TRBJ1-2, with 7 bases that match TRBD1. The CDR3 covers 13 residues. Per germline, CDR1 SGHTA and CDR2 FQGNSA. After removal of 7 bases from V and 4 bases from J, the junction contained 6 bases not matched to a gene. The CDR3 coding sequence is TGTGCCAGCAACTGGGACAGCTCCTATGGCTACACCTTC. This translates into CASNWDSSYGYTF. Full variable domain (remainder filled in from reference TRBV7-2 and TRBJ1-2): GAGVSQSPSNKVTEKGKDVELRCDPISGHTALYWYRQSLGQGLEFLIYFQGNSAPDKSGLPSDRFSAERTGGSVSTLTIQRTQQEDSAVYLCASNWDSSYGYTFGSGTRLTVV.

This clone was recorded once. The chain is built from TRBV7-9 and TRBJ1-6, with 10 bases that match TRBD1. J was trimmed by 1 base and V by 8 bases; bases with no gene match: 2. CDR3 length: 15 amino acids. The germline gives CDR1 SEHNR, CDR2 FQNEAQ (reference sequence). Written as DNA, the CDR3 is TGTGCCAGCGGACAGGGGGAATCCTATAATTCACCCCTCCACTTT. The encoded protein is CASGQGESYNSPLHF.

This clone was observed once. The chain is built from TRBV7-6 and TRBJ1-1; D gene uncertain. CDR3 length: 14 amino acids. Trimming pared 3 bases from V and 0 bases from J, leaving 8 bases between. Germline CDR1 reads SGHVS; CDR2 reads FNYEAQ. CDR3 in DNA: TGTGCCAGCAGCTTGGGAGGAATGAACACTGAAGCTTTCTTT. Protein product: CASSLGGMNTEAFF.

The chain carries TRBV18 and TRBJ1-2, with 8 positions matching TRBD1. Germline V lookup: CDR1 KGHSH, CDR2 LQKENI. Trimming cost V 2 bases and J 4 bases; bases outside gene matches: 6. The CDR3 covers 15 residues. The CDR3 sequence is CASSPDQGAAYGYTF. The CDR3 DNA sequence: TGTGCCAGCTCACCAGACCAGGGGGCAGCCTATGGCTACACCTTC.

This clone was seen more than once but under ten times. The chain recombines TRBV2 with TRBJ1-6, with 8 bases identical to TRBD1. Losses at the gene ends were 4 bases for V and 8 bases for J; bases not matched to a gene: 4. CDR3 length equals 14 residues. Germline CDR1 is SNHLY and CDR2 is FYNNEI. This chain's CDR3 is CASSGQGADSPLHF. Here the CDR3 DNA reads TGTGCCAGCAGTGGGCAGGGGGCTGATTCACCCCTCCACTTT.

V and J are TRBV29-1 and TRBJ2-3; possibly TRBD2 for D (7 bases). The length of the CDR3 is 16 residues. Germline V lookup: CDR1 SQVTM, CDR2 ANQGSEA. The germline V and J ends were trimmed by 6 bases and 0 bases, with 19 bases remaining between them. The CDR3 DNA is TGCAGCGTCAAGGGAGGGGGGCCTAGAAGCACAGATACGCAGTATTTT. This encodes CSVKGGGPRSTDTQYF.

CDR3 amino acids: CASSENSYRDTGELFF. In DNA form, the CDR3 reads TGTGCCAGCAGCGAAAACTCCTACCGGGACACCGGGGAGCTGTTTTTT. The V call is TRBV13, the J call TRBJ2-2; D is unclear. This CDR3 has 16 amino acids. V lost 5 bases to trimming and J lost 3 bases, with 16 bases between them. Germline CDR1 reads PRHDT; CDR2 reads FYEKMQ (reference sequence).